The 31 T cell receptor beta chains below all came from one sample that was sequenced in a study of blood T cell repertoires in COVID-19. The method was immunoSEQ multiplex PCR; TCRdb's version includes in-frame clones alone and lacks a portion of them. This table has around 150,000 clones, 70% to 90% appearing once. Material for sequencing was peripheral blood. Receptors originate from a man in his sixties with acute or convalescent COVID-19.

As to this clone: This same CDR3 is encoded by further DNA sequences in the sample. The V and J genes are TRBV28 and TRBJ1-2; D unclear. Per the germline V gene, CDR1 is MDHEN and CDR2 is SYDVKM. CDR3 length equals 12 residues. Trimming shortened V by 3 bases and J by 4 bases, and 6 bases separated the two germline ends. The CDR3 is CASSFRSYGYTF. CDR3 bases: TGTGCCAGCAGTTTTCGTTCCTATGGCTACACCTTC.

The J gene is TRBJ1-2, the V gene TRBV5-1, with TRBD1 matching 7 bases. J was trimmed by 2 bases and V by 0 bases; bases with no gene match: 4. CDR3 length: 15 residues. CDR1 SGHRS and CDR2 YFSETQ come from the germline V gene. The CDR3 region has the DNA TGCGCCAGCAGCTTGGTGGCAGGGGGGAACTATGGCTACACCTTC. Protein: CASSLVAGGNYGYTF. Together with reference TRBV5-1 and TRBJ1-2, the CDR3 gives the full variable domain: KAGVTQTPRYLIKTRGQQVTLSCSPISGHRSVSWYQQTPGQGLQFLFEYFSETQRNKGNFPGRFSGRQFSNSRSEMNVSTLELGDSALYLCASSLVAGGNYGYTFGSGTRLTVV.

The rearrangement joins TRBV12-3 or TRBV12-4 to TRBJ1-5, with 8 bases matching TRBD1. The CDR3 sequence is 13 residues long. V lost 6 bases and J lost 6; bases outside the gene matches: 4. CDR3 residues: CASRGTGSQPQHF. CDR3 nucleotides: TGTGCCAGCAGGGGGACAGGTTCTCAGCCCCAGCATTTT.

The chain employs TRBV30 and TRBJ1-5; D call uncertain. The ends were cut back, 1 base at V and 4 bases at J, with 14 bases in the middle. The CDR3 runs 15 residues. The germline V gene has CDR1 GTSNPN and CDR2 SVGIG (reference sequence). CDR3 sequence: CAWSGSQAGNQPQHF. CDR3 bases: TGTGCCTGGAGTGGTTCGCAAGCGGGGAATCAGCCCCAGCATTTT.

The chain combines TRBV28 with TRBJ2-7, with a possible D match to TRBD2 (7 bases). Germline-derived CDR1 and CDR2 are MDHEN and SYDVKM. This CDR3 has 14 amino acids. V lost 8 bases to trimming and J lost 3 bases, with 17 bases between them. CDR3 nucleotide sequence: TGTGCCAGCCGGCAGGGGCTAGCGGTCTACGAGCAGTACTTC. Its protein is CASRQGLAVYEQYF.

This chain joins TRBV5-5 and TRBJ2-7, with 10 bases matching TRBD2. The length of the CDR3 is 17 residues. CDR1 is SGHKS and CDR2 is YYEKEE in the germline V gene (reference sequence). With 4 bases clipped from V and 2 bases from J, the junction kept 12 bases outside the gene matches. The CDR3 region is CASSPTPLAGGTYEQYF. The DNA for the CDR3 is TGTGCCAGCAGCCCTACCCCCTTAGCGGGGGGAACCTACGAGCAGTACTTC.

The CDR3, as DNA: TGTGCCAGCAGTGAACCTAAGGGGGGGGCAAATGAAAAACTGTTTTTT. Translation gives CASSEPKGGANEKLFF. The V call is TRBV28, the J call TRBJ1-4; D may be TRBD1 (6 bases). Germline CDR1 MDHEN, CDR2 SYDVKM. V was pared by 5 bases and J by 5 bases, with 18 bases between. This CDR3 spans 16 amino acids.

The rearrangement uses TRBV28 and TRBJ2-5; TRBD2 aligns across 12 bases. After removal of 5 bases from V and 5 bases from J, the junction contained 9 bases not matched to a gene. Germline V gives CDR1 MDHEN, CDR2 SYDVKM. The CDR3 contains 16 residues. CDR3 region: CASSPSGRGGVETQYF. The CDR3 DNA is TGTGCCAGCAGTCCTAGCGGGAGGGGAGGGGTTGAGACCCAGTACTTC.

This chain's CDR3 is CASSPLDRGRGNEQFF. The CDR3 nucleotides read TGTGCCAGCTCACCGTTGGACAGGGGGCGAGGGAATGAGCAGTTCTTC. The chain uses TRBV18 and TRBJ2-1; 11 nucleotides align to TRBD1. The J segment lost 7 bases and the V segment lost 3 bases, leaving 8 bases of the junction unmatched. The CDR3 contains 16 residues. The V gene's germline CDR1 is KGHSH and CDR2 LQKENI.

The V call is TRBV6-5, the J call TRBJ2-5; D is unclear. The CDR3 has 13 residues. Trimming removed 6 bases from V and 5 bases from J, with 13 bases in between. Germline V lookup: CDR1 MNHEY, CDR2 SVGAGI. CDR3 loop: CASRPGRLETQYF. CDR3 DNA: TGTGCCAGCAGGCCAGGTAGGTTGGAGACCCAGTACTTC.

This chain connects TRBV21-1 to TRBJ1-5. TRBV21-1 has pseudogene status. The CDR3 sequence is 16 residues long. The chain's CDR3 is CASRGKWRQPNQPQHF. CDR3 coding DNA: TGTGCCAGCAGGGGGAAGTGGAGGCAGCCCAATCAGCCCCAGCATTTT.

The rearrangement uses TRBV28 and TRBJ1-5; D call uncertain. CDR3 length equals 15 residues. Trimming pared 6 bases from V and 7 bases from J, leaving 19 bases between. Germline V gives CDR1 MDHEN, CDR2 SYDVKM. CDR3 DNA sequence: TGTGCCAGCAGCCCGCCAGGACTCACCATGCAGCCCCAGCATTTT. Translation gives CASSPPGLTMQPQHF.

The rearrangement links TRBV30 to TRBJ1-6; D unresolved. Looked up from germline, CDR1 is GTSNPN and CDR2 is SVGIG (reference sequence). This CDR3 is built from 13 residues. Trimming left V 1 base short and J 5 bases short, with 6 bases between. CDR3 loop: CAWSDSNNSPLHF. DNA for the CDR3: TGTGCCTGGAGTGACAGCAATAATTCACCCCTCCACTTT. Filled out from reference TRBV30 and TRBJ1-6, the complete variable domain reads SQTIHQWPATLVQPVGSPLSLECTVEGTSNPNLYWYRQAAGRGLQLLFYSVGIGQISSEVPQNLSASRPQDRQFILSSKKLLLSDSGFYLCAWSDSNNSPLHFGNGTRLTVT.

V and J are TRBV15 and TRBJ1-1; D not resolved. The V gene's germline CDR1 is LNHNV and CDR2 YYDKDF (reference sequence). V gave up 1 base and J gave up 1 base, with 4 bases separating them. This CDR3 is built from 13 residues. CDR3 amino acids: CATSRGQNTEAFF. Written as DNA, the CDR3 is TGTGCCACCAGCAGAGGACAGAACACTGAAGCTTTCTTT.

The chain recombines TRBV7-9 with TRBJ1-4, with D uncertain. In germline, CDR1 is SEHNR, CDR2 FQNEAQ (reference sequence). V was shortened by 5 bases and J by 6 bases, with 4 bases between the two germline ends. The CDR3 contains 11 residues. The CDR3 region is CASSPDEKLFF. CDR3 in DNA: TGTGCCAGCAGCCCTGATGAAAAACTGTTTTTT.

The CDR3 nucleotides are TGTGCCATCACCTCGGGGACTGGAAACTATGGCTACACCTTC. It translates to CAITSGTGNYGYTF. This rearrangement joins TRBV10-3 to TRBJ1-2; a possible D gene is TRBD1 (5 bases). V was pared by 7 bases and J by 2 bases, with 14 bases between. The CDR3 has 14 amino acids. Germline CDR1 and CDR2: ENHRY and SYGVKD.

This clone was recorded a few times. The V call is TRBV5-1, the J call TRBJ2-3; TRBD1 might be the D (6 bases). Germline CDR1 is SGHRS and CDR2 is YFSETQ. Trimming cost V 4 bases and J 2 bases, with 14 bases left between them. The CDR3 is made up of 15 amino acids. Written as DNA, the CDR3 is TGCGCCAGCAGCCCCGCAGGGGATGACACAGATACGCAGTATTTT. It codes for CASSPAGDDTDTQYF.

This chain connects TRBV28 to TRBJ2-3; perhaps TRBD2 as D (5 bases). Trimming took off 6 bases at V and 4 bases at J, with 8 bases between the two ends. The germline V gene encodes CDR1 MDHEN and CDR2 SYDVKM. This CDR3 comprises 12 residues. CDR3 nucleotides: TGTGCCAGCAGCTACGGGGCAGATACGCAGTATTTT. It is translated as CASSYGADTQYF.

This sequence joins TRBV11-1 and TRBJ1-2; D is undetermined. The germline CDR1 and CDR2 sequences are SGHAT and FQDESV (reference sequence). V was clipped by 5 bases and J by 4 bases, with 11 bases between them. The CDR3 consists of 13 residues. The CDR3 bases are TGTGCCAGCAGCCCGACGGAGTTCTATGGCTACACCTTC. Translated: CASSPTEFYGYTF. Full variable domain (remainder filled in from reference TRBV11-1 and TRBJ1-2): EAEVAQSPRYKITEKSQAVAFWCDPISGHATLYWYRQILGQGPELLVQFQDESVVDDSQLPKDRFSAERLKGVDSTLKIQPAELGDSAMYLCASSPTEFYGYTFGSGTRLTVV.

In nucleotides, the CDR3 is TGTGCCAGCAGTTATGGCTTGACTAGCGGGACCGAGACCCAGTACTTC. This sequence encodes CASSYGLTSGTETQYF. The chain couples TRBV6-2 or TRBV6-3 to TRBJ2-5; 11 bases are shared with TRBD2. V lost 3 bases, J lost 5 bases, and 8 bases stayed unmatched. The CDR3 is 16 amino acids. Per the germline V gene, CDR1 is MNHEY and CDR2 is SVGEGT.

The CDR3 DNA follows: TGTGCCAGCGCGGGCGGAGGGAGCTCCTACGAGCAGTACTTC. As protein: CASAGGGSSYEQYF. The chain has TRBV28 and TRBJ2-7; D is perhaps TRBD2 (6 bases). The germline V gene encodes CDR1 MDHEN and CDR2 SYDVKM. The CDR3 runs 14 residues. Deletions cut 8 bases from V and 0 bases from J, with 14 bases between.

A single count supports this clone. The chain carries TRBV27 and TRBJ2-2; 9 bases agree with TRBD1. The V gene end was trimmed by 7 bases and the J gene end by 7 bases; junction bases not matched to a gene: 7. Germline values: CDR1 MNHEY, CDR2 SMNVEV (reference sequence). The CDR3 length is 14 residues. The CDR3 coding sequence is TGTGCCAGCAAGACAGGGGGAGTTATCGGGGAGCTGTTTTTT. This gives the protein CASKTGGVIGELFF.

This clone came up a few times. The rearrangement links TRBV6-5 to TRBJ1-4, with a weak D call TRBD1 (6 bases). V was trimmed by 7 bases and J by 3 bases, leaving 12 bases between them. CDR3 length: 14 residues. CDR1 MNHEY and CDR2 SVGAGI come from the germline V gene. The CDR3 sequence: CASTQGSSNEKLFF. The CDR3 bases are TGTGCCAGCACCCAGGGGTCTTCTAATGAAAAACTGTTTTTT.

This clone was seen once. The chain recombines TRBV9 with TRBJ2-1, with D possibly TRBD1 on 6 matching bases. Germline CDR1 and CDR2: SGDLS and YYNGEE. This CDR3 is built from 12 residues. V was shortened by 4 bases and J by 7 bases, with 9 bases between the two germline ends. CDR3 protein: CASSPQGNEQFF. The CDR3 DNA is TGTGCCAGCAGCCCACAGGGTAATGAGCAGTTCTTC.

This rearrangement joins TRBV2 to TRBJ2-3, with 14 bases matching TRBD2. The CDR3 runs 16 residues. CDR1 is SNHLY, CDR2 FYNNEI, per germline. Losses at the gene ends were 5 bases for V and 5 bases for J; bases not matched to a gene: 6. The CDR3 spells CASSSPGLAGGDTQYF. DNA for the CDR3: TGTGCCAGCAGTAGTCCCGGACTAGCGGGAGGAGATACGCAGTATTTT.

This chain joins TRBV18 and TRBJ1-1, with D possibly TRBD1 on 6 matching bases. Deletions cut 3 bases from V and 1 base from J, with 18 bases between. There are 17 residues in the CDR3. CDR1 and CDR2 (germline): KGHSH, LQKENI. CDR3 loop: CASSPLGQSLGNTEAFF. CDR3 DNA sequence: TGTGCCAGCTCACCCCTCGGACAGTCCCTTGGGAACACTGAAGCTTTCTTT.

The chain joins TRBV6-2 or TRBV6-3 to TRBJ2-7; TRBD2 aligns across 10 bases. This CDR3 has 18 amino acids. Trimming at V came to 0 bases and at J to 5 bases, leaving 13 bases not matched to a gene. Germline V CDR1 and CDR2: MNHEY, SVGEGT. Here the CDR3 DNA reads TGTGCCAGCAGTTACTCGCTAGCGGGAGAGTATCTGGGAAACGAGCAGTACTTC. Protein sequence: CASSYSLAGEYLGNEQYF.

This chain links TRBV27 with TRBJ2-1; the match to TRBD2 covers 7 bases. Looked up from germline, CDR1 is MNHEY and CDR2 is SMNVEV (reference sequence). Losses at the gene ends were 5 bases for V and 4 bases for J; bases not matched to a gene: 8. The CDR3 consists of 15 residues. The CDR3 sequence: CASSPGAGDYNEQFF. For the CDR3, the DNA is TGTGCCAGCAGTCCCGGGGCGGGGGATTACAATGAGCAGTTCTTC.

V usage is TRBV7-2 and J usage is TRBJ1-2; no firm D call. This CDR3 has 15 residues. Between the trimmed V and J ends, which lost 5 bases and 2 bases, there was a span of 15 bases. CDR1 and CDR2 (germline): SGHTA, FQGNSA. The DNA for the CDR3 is TGTGCCAGCAGCCCAGACCCCACACTAAACTATGGCTACACCTTC. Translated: CASSPDPTLNYGYTF.

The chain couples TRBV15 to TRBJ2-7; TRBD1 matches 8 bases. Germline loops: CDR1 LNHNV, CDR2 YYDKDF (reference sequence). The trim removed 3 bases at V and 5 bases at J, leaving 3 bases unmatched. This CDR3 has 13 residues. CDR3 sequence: CATSSGQGNEQYF. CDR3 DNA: TGTGCCACCAGCAGCGGACAGGGTAACGAGCAGTACTTC.

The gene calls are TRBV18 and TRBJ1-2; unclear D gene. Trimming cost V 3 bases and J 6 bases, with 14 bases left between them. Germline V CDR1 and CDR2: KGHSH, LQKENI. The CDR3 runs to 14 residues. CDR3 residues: CASSPTTENNGYTF. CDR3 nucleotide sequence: TGTGCCAGCTCACCCACAACAGAAAATAATGGCTACACCTTC.